This T cell receptor beta chain was documented in a study of T cell clones after liver transplantation. On the study more broadly: Pre-transplant mixed lymphocyte reactions yielded third-party-reactive TCRbeta sequences as comparators for graft-donor-reactive sequences. Notes on the study in general: The donor-reactive repertoire was only partly measurable in two subjects, lacking donor cells.

A note on this clone: What it binds is unknown.

CDR3 size: 16 residues. Germline V gene data show CDR1 as MNHNS and CDR2 as SASEGT. V lost 2 bases and J 2 bases, leaving 13 bases between the germline ends. Only in-frame clones appear in the TCRdb table, and some are missing; sequencing was by immunoSEQ multiplex PCR. This table holds some 15,000 clones, 80% to 95% found once. The chain is built from TRBV6-1 and TRBJ2-1, with D hard to call. The sample here was CD8+ T cells from blood, taken before liver transplant. The sequence was collected from a human donor who received a liver transplant. CDR3 nucleotides: TGTGCCAGCAGTGAATGGCTAGAACCAACCTACAATGAGCAGTTCTTC. Translated, it gives CASSEWLEPTYNEQFF.